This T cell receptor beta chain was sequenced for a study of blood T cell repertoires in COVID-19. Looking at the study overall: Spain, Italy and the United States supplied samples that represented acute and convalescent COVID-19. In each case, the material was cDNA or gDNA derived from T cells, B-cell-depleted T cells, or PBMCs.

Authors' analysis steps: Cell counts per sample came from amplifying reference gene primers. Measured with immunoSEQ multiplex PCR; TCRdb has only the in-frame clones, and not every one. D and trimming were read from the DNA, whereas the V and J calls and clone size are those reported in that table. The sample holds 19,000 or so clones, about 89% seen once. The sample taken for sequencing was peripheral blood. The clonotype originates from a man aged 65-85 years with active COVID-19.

CDR3 DNA: TGTGCCAGCAGCGTAGCAGGACACCCTCAAGAGACCCAGTACTTC. Its translation: CASSVAGHPQETQYF. The J gene is TRBJ2-5, the V gene TRBV9, with a tentative D call TRBD1 (5 bases). The CDR3 is 15 amino acids. V was trimmed by 0 bases and J by 2 bases, leaving 11 bases between them. Germline V CDR1 and CDR2: SGDLS, YYNGEE.